A selection of T cell receptor beta chains follows, all from one sample in a study of shared clonotypes between healthy human individuals. This table comes from immunoSEQ multiplex PCR, and its TCRdb copy is limited to in-frame clones, with some not included. The sample consists of approximately 2.5 million clones, approximately 93% of them appearing once. The source material was naive CD4+ T cells from PBMCs. Receptor source: a man younger than 30 in good health. Some clones in this sample may be carry-over from other donors' samples. Each CDR3 is given with its conserved first and last residue. A D gene is named only where the DNA matches it firmly. Rows may omit the clone size; those that give it use once, few, many or a size class.

TRBJ1-2,TRBV5-6,NA,NA,TGTGCCAGCAGCTTGGAGGGTGGCTATGGCTACACCTTC,CASSLEGGYGYTF
TRBJ1-1,TRBV5-1,NA,NA,TGCGCCAGCAGCTTGGTCCAGGGGAACACTGAAGCTTTCTTT,CASSLVQGNTEAFF
TRBJ2-7,TRBV28,TRBD1,NA,TGTGCCAGCAGTACCCGGACAGGGGGCACCAGCTCCTACGAGCAGTACTTC,CASSTRTGGTSSYEQYF
TRBJ2-7,TRBV19,TRBD2,NA,TGTGCCAGTAGACCGCGGGAGGGGAGCTCCTACGAGCAGTACTTC,CASRPREGSSYEQYF
TRBJ2-3,TRBV27,TRBD1,NA,TGTGCCAGCAGCCACCGGGACAGAGACACCACAGATACGCAGTATTTT,CASSHRDRDTTDTQYF
TRBJ2-7,TRBV18,TRBD1,NA,TGTGCCAGCTCACCAAGATGGTCTCGGCGGGGACAGGGGGCTTACGAGCAGTACTTC,CASSPRWSRRGQGAYEQYF
TRBJ1-5,TRBV5-1,TRBD1,NA,TGCGCCAGCAGCTTGGGGACAGGGGATCAGCCCCAGCATTTT,CASSLGTGDQPQHF
TRBJ2-7,TRBV10-3,NA,NA,TGTGCCATCAGTGAGTCGGCGGCCGCTCCCGAGCAGTACTTC,CAISESAAAPEQYF
TRBJ1-1,TRBV28,NA,NA,TGTGCCAGCAGTCCGTCCCGGACTATGAACACTGAAGCTTTCTTT,CASSPSRTMNTEAFF
TRBJ1-4,TRBV18,NA,NA,TGTGCCAGCTCACCCACAGGGTCTAATGAAAAACTGTTTTTT,CASSPTGSNEKLFF
TRBJ2-3,TRBV28,NA,NA,TGTGCCAGCAGTTCCCAGGGTACGCAGTATTTT,CASSSQGTQYF
TRBJ1-1,TRBV4-1,NA,few,TGCGCCAGCAGCCAAGCCAGGGGCGCGACGAACACTGAAGCTTTCTTT,CASSQARGATNTEAFF
TRBJ2-1,TRBV2,TRBD1,NA,TGTGCCAGCACTAACGAGGGACAGGGCTACAATGAGCAGTTCTTC,CASTNEGQGYNEQFF
TRBJ2-1,TRBV6-4,TRBD2,once,TGTGCCAGCAGTGAGGAAACTAGCGGGTACTACAATGAGCAGTTCTTC,CASSEETSGYYNEQFF
TRBJ1-5,TRBV19,NA,NA,TGTGCCAGTAGTATGTTGTCGACAGGCAATCAGCCCCAGCATTTT,CASSMLSTGNQPQHF
TRBJ2-1,TRBV30,NA,NA,TGTGCCTGGGGTGGGGCCGGGCTTGAGCAGTTCTTC,CAWGGAGLEQFF
TRBJ2-1,TRBV4-2,TRBD2,NA,TGTGCCAGCAGCCTCCTAGGGACCGGGAGGATAGATGAGCAGTTCTTC,CASSLLGTGRIDEQFF
TRBJ2-6,TRBV28,TRBD1,NA,TGTGCCAGCAGCGGACAGGGCTCTGGGGCCAACGTCCTGACTTTC,CASSGQGSGANVLTF
TRBJ1-4,TRBV28,NA,NA,TGTGCCAGCAGTTTAGGCGCCGGAAAACTGTTTTTT,CASSLGAGKLFF
TRBJ1-2,TRBV19,NA,NA,TGTGCCAGTACAGGGCAGGGATATGGCTACACCTTC,CASTGQGYGYTF
TRBJ2-5,TRBV5-1,NA,NA,TGCGCCAGCAGCTACGGGACGGCAAACCAAGAGACCCAGTACTTC,CASSYGTANQETQYF
TRBJ2-5,TRBV4-1,NA,NA,TGCGCCAGCAGCCAAGCGCCAGGGGAGCACGAGACCCAGTACTTC,CASSQAPGEHETQYF
TRBJ2-2,TRBV9,TRBD2,NA,TGTGCCAGCAGCGTACCCGGTCGGGGGGTCGGGGAGCTGTTTTTT,CASSVPGRGVGELFF
TRBJ2-5,TRBV7-2,NA,NA,TGTGCCAGCAGCTTAGGCAGTTCGGGGAAAGAGACCCAGTACTTC,CASSLGSSGKETQYF
TRBJ1-5,TRBV5-4,NA,NA,TGTGCCAGCAGCTTGTTCGATAGCAATCAGCCCCAGCATTTT,CASSLFDSNQPQHF
TRBJ1-1,TRBV5-1,TRBD1,NA,TGCGCCAGCAGCGGACAGGGGGGCGGCACTGAAGCTTTCTTT,CASSGQGGGTEAFF
TRBJ2-1,TRBV30,NA,NA,TGTGCCTCTACCCCTGCTCGGTCCCGTAATGAGCAGTTCTTC,CASTPARSRNEQFF
TRBJ1-2,TRBV19,NA,NA,TGTGCCAGTAGTCAGACAGGAGCTAACTATGGCTACACCTTC,CASSQTGANYGYTF
TRBJ1-3,TRBV18,NA,NA,TGTGCCAGCTCACCGATCCAGGGTGGAAACACCATATATTTT,CASSPIQGGNTIYF
TRBJ2-7,TRBV6-5,TRBD1,NA,TGTGCCAGCAGTGGGGACAGGGGAAAGTACTTC,CASSGDRGKYF
TRBJ2-1,TRBV16,NA,NA,TGTGCCAGCAGCCCTCCTCCCATTAGCTCCTACAATGAGCAGTTCTTC,CASSPPPISSYNEQFF
TRBJ2-5,TRBV19,TRBD2,NA,TGTGCCAGTAGTAACGGGACTAGCGGGAGTGGGGAGACCCAGTACTTC,CASSNGTSGSGETQYF
TRBJ2-6,TRBV5-1,NA,NA,TGCGCCAGCAGCTTGGGGCGGGGTGATGGGGCCAACGTCCTGACTTTC,CASSLGRGDGANVLTF
TRBJ2-3,TRBV2,TRBD2,NA,TGTGCCAGCAGTGTAAGGGGTAGCGGGAGGGCCTGGGCAGATACGCAGTATTTT,CASSVRGSGRAWADTQYF
TRBJ2-5,TRBV1,NA,NA,TGCACCCCCGGGGGGCAGTACTTC,CTPGGQYF
TRBJ2-3,TRBV5-4,TRBD2,NA,TGTGCCAGCAGCCCCGGACTAGCGGGAACAGATACGCAGTATTTT,CASSPGLAGTDTQYF